A single count supports the clone carrying this T cell receptor (beta chain). Per the germline V gene, CDR1 is SEHNR and CDR2 is FQNEAQ (reference sequence). V shed 2 bases and J shed 3 bases, with 10 bases lying between them. This CDR3 has 14 residues. The data were taken from a study of blood T cell repertoires in COVID-19. Generated by immunoSEQ multiplex PCR, the TCRdb table keeps only in-frame clones and is missing some. Among about 72,000 clones listed, around 84% were seen once. Source material: peripheral blood. This TCR was sampled from a man between 65 and 85 years old with active or convalescent COVID-19. This chain uses TRBV7-9 with TRBJ1-1, with TRBD1 as a possible D gene (6 bases). The CDR3 nucleotides are TGTGCCAGCAGCTTATCACCAGGGGACACTGAAGCTTTCTTT. Amino acids: CASSLSPGDTEAFF. The whole variable domain, remainder taken from reference TRBV7-9 and TRBJ1-1, is DTGVSQNPRHKITKRGQNVTFRCDPISEHNRLYWYRQTLGQGPEFLTYFQNEAQLEKSRLLSDRFSAERPKGSFSTLEIQRTEQGDSAMYLCASSLSPGDTEAFFGQGTRLTVV.